The 8 T cell receptor beta chains given below trace back to one sample, sequenced in a study of monozygotic twins with inflammatory bowel disease. TCRdb re-called the 5' RACE reads, yielding one record per CDR3 amino acid sequence without DNA. The sample is made up of approximately 400,000 distinct CDR3 sequences, and the top ten hold about 2.3% of it. The sequencing sample was made of blood. These receptors originate from a human donor with ulcerative colitis or Crohn's disease, or a healthy co-twin of an affected twin (not recorded which).

Here the CDR3 reads CASRDRVGNQPQHF. The J gene is TRBJ1-5, the V gene TRBV6-1; checking the TCRdb D call of TRBD1 is not possible without DNA. Germline V gives CDR1 MNHNS, CDR2 SASEGT. The CDR3 loop spans 14 amino acids.

J is TRBJ2-3 and V is TRBV11-1; TCRdb picks TRBD1, but there is no DNA to check that call. Germline V lookup: CDR1 SGHAT, CDR2 FQDESV (reference sequence). The CDR3 totals 18 residues. CDR3: CASSQSPSGTGDPDTQYF.

The chain carries TRBV10-3 and TRBJ2-1; TCRdb picks TRBD2, but there is no DNA to check that call. From germline, CDR1 is ENHRY and CDR2 SYGVKD. The CDR3 covers 15 residues. The CDR3 sequence is CAIRLAGGGVNEQFF.

The V call is TRBV27, the J call TRBJ2-7; TCRdb's assignment of TRBD2 cannot be checked, as there is no DNA. This CDR3 spans 16 amino acids. Germline lookup yields CDR1 MNHEY and CDR2 SMNVEV (reference sequence). The CDR3 region is CASSLGAGRAYYEQYF.

This chain connects TRBV11-2 to TRBJ2-3; TCRdb selects TRBD1, and the lack of DNA leaves this call unchecked. CDR1 SGHAT and CDR2 FQNNGV come from the germline V gene. The CDR3 spans 15 residues. The CDR3 reads CASSLLYAPTDTQYF.

V gene TRBV18 combines with J gene TRBJ2-5. In germline, CDR1 is KGHSH, CDR2 LQKENI. The CDR3 loop spans 12 amino acids. The CDR3 loop reads CASSPAQETQYF.

This rearrangement joins TRBV7-9 to TRBJ1-4. This CDR3 contains 16 residues. Germline V gives CDR1 SEHNR, CDR2 FQNEAQ (reference sequence). CDR3 amino acids: CASSHPTGATNEKLFF.

The chain combines TRBV6-5 with TRBJ2-7; as DNA is missing, the TRBD1 call by TCRdb cannot be tested. This CDR3 contains 15 residues. The germline gives CDR1 MNHEY, CDR2 SVGAGI. CDR3 loop: CASSYRGQADYEQYF.